The 18 T cell receptor beta chains presented below share a single source sample, sequenced in a study of blood T cell repertoires in COVID-19. The assay was immunoSEQ multiplex PCR, and TCRdb's table has in-frame clones only and misses some. This table has over 200,000 clones, approximately 88% appearing once. What was sequenced was peripheral blood. Receptors originate from a man aged 40-55 years with acute or convalescent COVID-19.

The rearrangement uses TRBV10-3 and TRBJ1-3; D possibly corresponds to TRBD1 (6 bases). Germline V CDR1 and CDR2: ENHRY, SYGVKD. Trimming stripped 4 bases from V and 4 bases from J, with 11 bases between. The CDR3 spans 14 residues. The chain's CDR3 is CAISAGDAGNTIYF. CDR3 nucleotide sequence: TGTGCCATCAGTGCAGGGGATGCAGGAAACACCATATATTTT.

This rearrangement joins TRBV7-3 to TRBJ1-4; tentatively, D is TRBD1 (6 bases). Germline-derived CDR1 and CDR2 are SGHTA and FQGTGA. V lost 5 bases and J 6 bases, leaving 16 bases between the germline ends. The CDR3 spans 15 residues. The CDR3 loop reads CASSVFGQPYEKLFF. The CDR3 DNA reads TGTGCCAGCAGCGTTTTCGGACAGCCTTATGAAAAACTGTTTTTT.

This rearrangement joins TRBV7-8 to TRBJ1-5; TRBD1 aligns across 8 bases. Germline V lookup: CDR1 SGHVS, CDR2 FQNEAQ. The CDR3 is made up of 15 amino acids. V dropped 5 bases and J dropped 5; count of bases not matched to a gene: 8. The CDR3 DNA follows: TGTGCCAGCAGCCCGACAGGGGTGATCGATCAGCCCCAGCATTTT. Translated: CASSPTGVIDQPQHF.

The chain has TRBV5-1 and TRBJ2-5, with 8 positions matching TRBD1. Losses at the gene ends were 3 bases for V and 5 bases for J; bases not matched to a gene: 6. This CDR3 contains 14 residues. CDR1 is SGHRS and CDR2 is YFSETQ in the germline V gene. The CDR3 DNA sequence: TGCGCCAGCAGCTCTGGACAGGGTCGGGAGACCCAGTACTTC. Translated, it gives CASSSGQGRETQYF.

This clone was seen only a few times. The chain has TRBV18 and TRBJ2-7; possible D gene TRBD1, 6 bases. The germline CDR1 and CDR2 sequences are KGHSH and LQKENI. The CDR3 loop spans 16 amino acids. Trimming took 3 bases from V and 6 from J, leaving 21 bases between them. CDR3 residues: CASSPQSTGSLGEQYF. CDR3 sequence (DNA): TGTGCCAGCTCACCTCAGTCTACAGGGTCCCTGGGCGAGCAGTACTTC.

The rearrangement uses TRBV25-1 and TRBJ1-3; a weak D match, TRBD1 (5 bases). Trimming removed 3 bases from V and 0 bases from J, with 12 bases in between. This CDR3 has 16 amino acids. Germline CDR1 reads MGHDK; CDR2 reads SYGVNS. The CDR3 spells CASSDDSRSSGNTIYF. CDR3 DNA: TGTGCCAGCAGTGATGACAGCCGTTCCTCTGGAAACACCATATATTTT.

The chain employs TRBV29-1 and TRBJ1-2; the D is unclear. Per the germline V gene, CDR1 is SQVTM and CDR2 is ANQGSEA. This CDR3 region has 13 residues. V was pared by 6 bases and J by 4 bases, with 15 bases between. CDR3 sequence (DNA): TGCAGCGTCCTTTGGCGGGTTTCCTATGGCTACACCTTC. It translates to CSVLWRVSYGYTF.

The chain employs TRBV29-1 and TRBJ2-7, with a possible D match to TRBD1 (6 bases). Trimming shortened V by 3 bases and J by 4 bases, and 22 bases separated the two germline ends. This CDR3 spans 16 amino acids. Germline-derived CDR1 and CDR2 are SQVTM and ANQGSEA. CDR3 region: CSVEGAGGRQIYEQYF. The CDR3 DNA follows: TGCAGCGTTGAGGGGGCAGGAGGCCGGCAAATTTACGAGCAGTACTTC.

The rearrangement joins TRBV18 to TRBJ1-1; no clear D. The CDR3 is 15 residues long. Trimming removed 1 base from V and 4 bases from J, with 13 bases in between. CDR1 KGHSH and CDR2 LQKENI come from the germline V gene. CDR3 in amino acids: CASSPLRGSSTEAFF. The CDR3 DNA reads TGTGCCAGCTCACCACTCCGGGGAAGTAGCACTGAAGCTTTCTTT.

The rearrangement links TRBV19 to TRBJ1-3; D gene uncertain. The CDR3 totals 16 residues. Trimming took 5 bases from V and 0 from J, leaving 14 bases between them. The germline gives CDR1 LNHDA, CDR2 SQIVND (reference sequence). The CDR3 loop reads CASSPETTNSGNTIYF. CDR3 nucleotide sequence: TGTGCCAGTAGTCCAGAGACAACCAACTCTGGAAACACCATATATTTT.

The chain recombines TRBV3-1 (or the pseudogene TRBV3-2) with TRBJ2-7; 7 bases line up with TRBD2. Trimming removed 1 base from V and 6 bases from J; junction bases left unmatched: 3. This CDR3 is built from 13 residues. Germline V gene sequence: CDR1 LGHDT, CDR2 YNNKEL (reference sequence). The chain's CDR3 is CASSQVIAGEQYF. CDR3 nucleotides: TGTGCCAGCAGCCAAGTCATAGCGGGCGAGCAGTACTTC.

The CDR3 coding sequence is TGTGCCAGCAGCGTACAAGAGGGAGATACGCAGTATTTT. This sequence encodes CASSVQEGDTQYF. The J gene is TRBJ2-3, the V gene TRBV7-2; D may be TRBD2 (5 bases). Looked up from germline, CDR1 is SGHTA and CDR2 is FQGNSA. The CDR3 runs 13 residues. Trimming removed 5 bases from V and 5 bases from J, with 11 bases in between.

The chain recombines TRBV10-3 with TRBJ1-5, with TRBD1 identical over 8 bases. CDR1 is ENHRY and CDR2 is SYGVKD in the germline V gene. The trim removed 6 bases at V and 10 bases at J, leaving 11 bases unmatched. The CDR3 has 14 residues. The CDR3 DNA sequence: TGTGCCATCAGGGACGACAGGGGATCTCTCCCCCAGCATTTT. Translated: CAIRDDRGSLPQHF.

This clone turned up a few times. This chain connects TRBV7-9 to TRBJ2-6, with a possible D match to TRBD1 (5 bases). The germline V and J ends were trimmed by 0 bases and 4 bases, with 13 bases remaining between them. Germline CDR1 and CDR2: SEHNR and FQNEAQ (reference sequence). This CDR3 is 17 amino acids long. The DNA for the CDR3 is TGTGCCAGCAGCTTAGCCCTAGGGGTTGCCGGGGCCAACGTCCTGACTTTC. Translated, it gives CASSLALGVAGANVLTF. The full variable domain, completed using reference TRBV7-9 and TRBJ2-6, is DTGVSQNPRHKITKRGQNVTFRCDPISEHNRLYWYRQTLGQGPEFLTYFQNEAQLEKSRLLSDRFSAERPKGSFSTLEIQRTEQGDSAMYLCASSLALGVAGANVLTFGAGSRLTVL.

This chain connects TRBV19 to TRBJ1-2; no clear D. This CDR3 contains 11 residues. CDR1 and CDR2 (germline): LNHDA, SQIVND (reference sequence). The V end was cut by 5 bases, the J end by 4 bases, with 5 bases between. CDR3 amino acids: CASSPSYGYTF. CDR3 in DNA: TGTGCCAGTAGTCCCTCCTATGGCTACACCTTC.

The chain links TRBV28 to TRBJ1-6, with unresolved D. The CDR3 runs to 16 residues. CDR1 is MDHEN, CDR2 SYDVKM, per germline. The V gene lost 6 bases and the J gene lost 4 bases, with 16 bases spanning the gap. CDR3 sequence (DNA): TGTGCCAGCAGGGGAGGACCTGGGCTATATAATTCACCCCTCCACTTT. Encoded protein: CASRGGPGLYNSPLHF.

As DNA, the CDR3 is TGCGCCAGCAGCCAAGAAATGGCGGGAGGGCTTTCTCGCACAGATACGCAGTATTTT. It yields the protein CASSQEMAGGLSRTDTQYF. The V call is TRBV4-3, the J call TRBJ2-3, with TRBD2 identical over 9 bases. The CDR3 runs 19 residues. CDR1 and CDR2 from the germline V gene are LGHNA and YSLEER. After removal of 0 bases from V and 1 base from J, the junction contained 11 bases not matched to a gene.

The chain uses TRBV11-2 and TRBJ2-5; possibly TRBD1 for D (5 bases). The germline CDR1 and CDR2 sequences are SGHAT and FQNNGV. This CDR3 is built from 15 residues. The V and J ends lost 0 bases and 2 bases respectively, with 10 bases between them. This CDR3 reads CASSLDWGGQETQYF. For the CDR3, the DNA is TGTGCCAGCAGCTTAGATTGGGGCGGTCAAGAGACCCAGTACTTC.